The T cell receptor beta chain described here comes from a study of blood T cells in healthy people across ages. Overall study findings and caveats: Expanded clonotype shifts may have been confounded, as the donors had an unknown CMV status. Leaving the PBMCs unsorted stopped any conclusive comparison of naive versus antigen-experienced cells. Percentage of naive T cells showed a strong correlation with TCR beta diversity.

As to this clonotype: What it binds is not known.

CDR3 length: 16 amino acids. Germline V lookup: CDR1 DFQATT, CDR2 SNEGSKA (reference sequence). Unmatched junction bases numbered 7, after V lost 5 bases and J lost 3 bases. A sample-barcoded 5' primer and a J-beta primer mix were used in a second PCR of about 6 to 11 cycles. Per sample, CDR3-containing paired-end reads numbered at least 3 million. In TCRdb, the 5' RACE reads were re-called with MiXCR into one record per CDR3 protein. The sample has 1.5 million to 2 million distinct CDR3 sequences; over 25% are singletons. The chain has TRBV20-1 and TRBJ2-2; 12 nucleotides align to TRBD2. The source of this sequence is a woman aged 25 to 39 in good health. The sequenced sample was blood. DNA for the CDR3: TGCAGTGCTCCGACTAGCGGGGGCCTCTACACCGGGGAGCTGTTTTTT. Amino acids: CSAPTSGGLYTGELFF.